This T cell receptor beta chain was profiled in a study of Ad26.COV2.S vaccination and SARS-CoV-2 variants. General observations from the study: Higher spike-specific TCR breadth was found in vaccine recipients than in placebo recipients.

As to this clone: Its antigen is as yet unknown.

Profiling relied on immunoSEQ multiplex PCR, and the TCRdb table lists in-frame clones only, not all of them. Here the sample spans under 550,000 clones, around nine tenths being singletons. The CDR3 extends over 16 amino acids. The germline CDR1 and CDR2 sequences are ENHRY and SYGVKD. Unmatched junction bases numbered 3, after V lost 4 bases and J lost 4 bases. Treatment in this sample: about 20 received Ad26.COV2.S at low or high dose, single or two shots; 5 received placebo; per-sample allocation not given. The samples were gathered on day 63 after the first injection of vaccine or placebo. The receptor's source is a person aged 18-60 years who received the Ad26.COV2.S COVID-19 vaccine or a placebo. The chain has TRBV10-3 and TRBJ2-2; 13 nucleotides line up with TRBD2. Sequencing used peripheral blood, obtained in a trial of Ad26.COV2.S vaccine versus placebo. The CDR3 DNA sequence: TGTGCCATCAGTGGGGGACTAGCGGGGCCCACCGGGGAGCTGTTTTTT. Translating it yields CAISGGLAGPTGELFF.